The rows below give T cell receptor beta chains drawn from one sample of a study of sequential checkpoint blockade in melanoma. The data were produced by immunoSEQ multiplex PCR, yet TCRdb's version contains in-frame clones alone and is incomplete. The data show roughly 17,000 clones, 70% seen once. The source was CD8+ T cells sorted from blood (inferred from file names), collected from a patient given nivolumab and ipilimumab in sequence. Receptors originate from a human donor with melanoma. The CDR3 runs from the conserved cysteine through the conserved F or W. The D gene is left open where the match is weak. For some rows the clone size is stated as once, few or many, or as a class when expanded; others skip it.

>TRBV7-9|TRBJ2-2|-|TRBD1
TGTGCCAGCAGCTTTCGGACAGGGGGCAGCACCGGGGAGCTGTTTTTT
CASSFRTGGSTGELFF
>TRBV7-9|TRBJ2-2|-|-
TGTGCCAGCACCGTACCCGGTGCGAACACCGGGGAGCTGTTTTTT
CASTVPGANTGELFF
>TRBV7-6|TRBJ2-7|-|TRBD2
TGTGCCAGCAGCCCGCTAGCGGGGGCCTCCTACGAGCAGTACTTC
CASSPLAGASYEQYF
>TRBV27|TRBJ1-2|-|TRBD1
TGTGCCAGCAGTCCCCACAGGGGGAATAGCTATGGCTACACCTTC
CASSPHRGNSYGYTF
>TRBV4-3|TRBJ2-3|few|TRBD1
TGCGCCAGCAGCCAAGATAGTGGCAGGGGGCGCTTAGATACGCAGTATTTT
CASSQDSGRGRLDTQYF
>TRBV5-6|TRBJ1-4|medium-sized|-
TGTGCCAGCAGCTTGGCGGGCAGGGCGGATGAAAAACTGTTTTTT
CASSLAGRADEKLFF
>TRBV14|TRBJ2-1|-|TRBD2
TGTGCCATCTACCCAGCGGGAGACTACAATGAGCAGTTCTTC
CAIYPAGDYNEQFF
>TRBV7-9|TRBJ1-2|-|-
TGTGCCAGCAGCTTAGGGTCAGATGGCTACACCTTC
CASSLGSDGYTF
>TRBV19|TRBJ1-2|-|TRBD1
TGTGCCAGTAGTATAGAGGCACAGGGGCGTTACTACTATGGCTACACCTTC
CASSIEAQGRYYYGYTF
>TRBV10-3|TRBJ2-1|-|TRBD2
TGTGCCATCAGTGCTAGCGGGAGTCTTCGATCCTACAATGAGCAGTTCTTC
CAISASGSLRSYNEQFF
>TRBV5-1|TRBJ2-7|-|TRBD1
TGCGCCAGCAGCTCGGGACAGGACTCCTACGAGCAGTACTTC
CASSSGQDSYEQYF
>TRBV9|TRBJ1-2|medium-sized|TRBD1
TGTGCCAGCAGCGACCGGGACAGGGGGTACTATGGCTACACCTTC
CASSDRDRGYYGYTF
>TRBV9|TRBJ1-4|-|-
TGTGCCAGCAGCGTAGAGAGCTGGGCCGAGAATGAAAAACTGTTTTTT
CASSVESWAENEKLFF
>TRBV9|TRBJ2-7|-|-
TGTGCCAGCAGCGTAGCGGACAGCTCCTACGAGCAGTACTTC
CASSVADSSYEQYF
>TRBV20-1|TRBJ1-1|-|-
TGCAGTGCTAGATCACGGGGAGCTTTCTTT
CSARSRGAFF
>TRBV5-4|TRBJ2-7|once|TRBD2
TGTGCCAGCAGCCTAGCGGTAGACGAGCAGTACTTC
CASSLAVDEQYF